This entry is about one T cell receptor beta chain. Its target is not known. These data belong to a study of T cells after yellow fever vaccination. Study-wide results and limits: Abundant bulk-population clonotypes could contaminate the FACS-sorted repertoires.

Each CDR3 protein is one row after TCRdb ran MiXCR on the 5' RACE reads. The sample contains some 400,000 distinct CDR3 sequences, about 6.2% of which appear only once. The sequence came from a man younger than 45 who received the YFV17D yellow fever vaccine. The sequencing here drew on PBMCs, taken 5 days after the yellow fever booster vaccination.

Written as DNA, the CDR3 is TGTGCCAGCAGGGGGACTAGCGGGAGTAGGAATACGCAGTATTTT. It codes for CASRGTSGSRNTQYF. V gene TRBV6-1 combines with J gene TRBJ2-3; 14 nucleotides match TRBD2. From germline, CDR1 is MNHNS and CDR2 SASEGT. The CDR3 covers 15 residues. Trimming removed 6 bases from V and 7 bases from J; junction bases left unmatched: 6.